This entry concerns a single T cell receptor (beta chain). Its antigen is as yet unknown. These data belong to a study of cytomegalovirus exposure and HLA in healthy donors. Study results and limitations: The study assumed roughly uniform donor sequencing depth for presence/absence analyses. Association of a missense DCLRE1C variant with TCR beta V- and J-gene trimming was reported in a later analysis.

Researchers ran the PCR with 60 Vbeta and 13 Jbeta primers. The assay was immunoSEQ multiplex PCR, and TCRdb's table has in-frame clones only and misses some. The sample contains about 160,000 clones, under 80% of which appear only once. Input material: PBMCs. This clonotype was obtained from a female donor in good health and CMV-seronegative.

CDR3 nucleotide sequence: TGTGCCAGCAGCTTCCGACAGGCTGGCTACACCTTC. This encodes CASSFRQAGYTF. The V call is TRBV7-9, the J call TRBJ1-2; possibly TRBD1 for D (6 bases). The CDR3 is 12 residues long. The germline gives CDR1 SEHNR, CDR2 FQNEAQ (reference sequence). Between the trimmed V and J ends, which lost 3 bases and 7 bases, there was a span of 9 bases.